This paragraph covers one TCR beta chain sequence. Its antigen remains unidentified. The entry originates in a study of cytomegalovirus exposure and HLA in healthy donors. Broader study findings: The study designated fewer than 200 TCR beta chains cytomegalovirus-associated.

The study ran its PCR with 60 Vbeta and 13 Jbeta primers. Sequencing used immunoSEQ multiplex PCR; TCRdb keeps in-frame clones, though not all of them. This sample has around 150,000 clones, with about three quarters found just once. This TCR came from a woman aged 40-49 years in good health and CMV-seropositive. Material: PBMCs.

In DNA form, the CDR3 reads TGCGCCAGCAGCGGAGGTATTTCAGAGAACACCGGGGAGCTGTTTTTT. Translated: CASSGGISENTGELFF. This chain connects TRBV5-1 to TRBJ2-2; D is possibly TRBD2 (5 bases). The CDR3 totals 16 residues. The germline gives CDR1 SGHRS, CDR2 YFSETQ. Trimming cost V 4 bases and J 1 base, with 14 bases left between them.